The 29 T cell receptor beta chains below come from one sample, sequenced in a study of blood T cells in healthy people across ages. A second about 6 to 12 cycle PCR used barcoded and J-beta primers. In TCRdb, the 5' RACE reads were re-called with MiXCR into one record per CDR3 protein. The data show 870,000 or so distinct CDR3 sequences, about 28% seen once. The sequencing sample was made of blood. These receptors were collected from a woman aged 80 or over in good health.

This clonotype has ten or more counts. The chain has TRBV20-1 and TRBJ1-6; TRBD1 matches at 7 bases. CDR1 is DFQATT, CDR2 SNEGSKA, per germline (reference sequence). Trimming at V came to 4 bases and at J to 5 bases, leaving 5 bases not matched to a gene. This CDR3 region has 14 residues. In DNA form, the CDR3 reads TGCAGTGCTACTACCGGGACAGATAATTCACCCCTCCACTTT. It yields the protein CSATTGTDNSPLHF.

The rearrangement joins TRBV6-2 or TRBV6-3 to TRBJ2-3; 7 nucleotides agree with TRBD2. The CDR3 extends over 14 amino acids. Germline V lookup: CDR1 MNHEY, CDR2 SVGEGT. V lost 5 bases and J lost 14; bases outside the gene matches: 16. CDR3 sequence (DNA): TGTGCCAGCAGTCACCCCCGGGGAGCGGGGAAGGGGTATTTT. This sequence encodes CASSHPRGAGKGYF.

This clonotype was counted many times. This rearrangement joins TRBV29-1 to TRBJ2-5; 7 bases match TRBD1. Unmatched junction bases numbered 9, after V lost 6 bases and J lost 5 bases. CDR3 length: 13 amino acids. Germline-derived CDR1 and CDR2 are SQVTM and ANQGSEA. CDR3 sequence: CSVLRDRGETQYF. The CDR3 coding sequence is TGCAGCGTGCTCCGGGACAGAGGGGAGACCCAGTACTTC.

J is TRBJ2-1 and V is TRBV6-2 or TRBV6-3; TRBD2 agrees at 9 bases. The germline gives CDR1 MNHEY, CDR2 SVGEGT. This CDR3 contains 23 residues. Trimming at V came to 0 bases and at J to 0 bases, leaving 21 bases not matched to a gene. The CDR3 sequence is CASSYSRGILSGGSISSYNEQFF. The CDR3 DNA reads TGTGCCAGCAGTTACTCGCGGGGGATCTTAAGCGGGGGGTCTATTAGCTCCTACAATGAGCAGTTCTTC.

The rearrangement uses TRBV3-1 and TRBJ1-2; 7 nucleotides agree with TRBD1. The CDR3 is 13 amino acids. V was pared by 4 bases and J by 8 bases, with 7 bases of the junction left unmatched. Germline CDR1 LGHDT, CDR2 YNNKEL (reference sequence). The DNA for the CDR3 is TGTGCCAGCAGCCTAACAAGGGGGCAAGGCTACACCTTC. This gives the protein CASSLTRGQGYTF. Drawing the rest from reference TRBV3-1 and TRBJ1-2, the complete variable domain is DTAVSQTPKYLVTQMGNDKSIKCEQNLGHDTMYWYKQDSKKFLKIMFSYNNKELIINETVPNRFSPKSPDKAHLNLHINSLELGDSAVYFCASSLTRGQGYTFGSGTRLTVV.

This clonotype has ten or more counts. The chain couples TRBV6-5 to TRBJ2-3; 10 bases map to TRBD2. This CDR3 contains 15 residues. The V gene end was trimmed by 7 bases and the J gene end by 4 bases; junction bases not matched to a gene: 8. Per the germline V gene, CDR1 is MNHEY and CDR2 is SVGAGI. The CDR3 region has the DNA TGTGCCAGCACCCGTAGCGGGGGGTCTGCAGATACGCAGTATTTT. Translation gives CASTRSGGSADTQYF.

This clonotype was observed at least ten times. This chain uses TRBV12-3 or TRBV12-4 with TRBJ1-2; the D is unclear. V was shortened by 2 bases and J by 4 bases, with 14 bases between the two germline ends. CDR3 length: 15 residues. For the CDR3, the DNA is TGTGCCAGCAGTTTACGCCATAGGGTCCCCTATGGCTACACCTTC. It yields the protein CASSLRHRVPYGYTF.

This chain connects TRBV10-3 to TRBJ1-5; perhaps TRBD1 as D (6 bases). Germline values: CDR1 ENHRY, CDR2 SYGVKD. There are 18 residues in the CDR3. V was pared by 3 bases and J by 2 bases, with 20 bases between. This CDR3 is CAISERLVGGAGNQPQHF. The CDR3 DNA sequence: TGTGCCATCAGTGAACGGCTGGTTGGGGGCGCAGGCAATCAGCCCCAGCATTTT.

This clonotype showed up many times. The CDR3 DNA is TGTGCCAGCAGTTACCCCGGGGGGGGCTTGGAGACCCAGTACTTC. This codes for CASSYPGGGLETQYF. The rearrangement joins TRBV28 to TRBJ2-5; 8 positions match TRBD2. After removal of 4 bases from V and 5 bases from J, the junction contained 9 bases not matched to a gene. The CDR3 consists of 15 residues. Germline CDR1 MDHEN, CDR2 SYDVKM. Combining the CDR3 with reference TRBV28 and TRBJ2-5 gives the whole variable domain DVKVTQSSRYLVKRTGEKVFLECVQDMDHENMFWYRQDPGLGLRLIYFSYDVKMKEKGDIPEGYSVSREKKERFSLILESASTNQTSMYLCASSYPGGGLETQYFGPGTRLLVL.

This clonotype appeared a few times. The V and J genes are TRBV12-3 or TRBV12-4 and TRBJ1-3; D perhaps matches TRBD1 (6 bases). Deletions cut 8 bases from V and 4 bases from J, with 15 bases between. The CDR3 totals 14 residues. The CDR3 reads CASGPSGEGNTIYF. CDR3 nucleotide sequence: TGTGCCAGCGGCCCCTCAGGGGAAGGAAACACCATATATTTT.

This clonotype was counted ten times or more. The rearrangement uses TRBV15 and TRBJ2-1; D is ambiguous. The germline CDR1 and CDR2 sequences are LNHNV and YYDKDF (reference sequence). CDR3 length: 15 amino acids. V lost 1 base and J lost 4, with 11 bases in between. The CDR3 DNA follows: TGTGCCACCAGCAGAGGCGGAACGACTTACAATGAGCAGTTCTTC. Translation gives CATSRGGTTYNEQFF.

This rearrangement joins TRBV7-9 to TRBJ1-2; 7 nucleotides line up with TRBD1. The CDR3 covers 16 residues. Germline V CDR1 and CDR2: SEHNR, FQNEAQ (reference sequence). The trim removed 4 bases at V and 8 bases at J, leaving 16 bases unmatched. In nucleotides, the CDR3 is TGTGCCAGCAGCTCCCAAAGTAATGAGGGGGCAGAAGGCTACACCTTC. This gives the protein CASSSQSNEGAEGYTF.

This clonotype has only a few counts. Being one base from a much bigger clone, this may be a read error. The chain links TRBV18 to TRBJ2-5; the match to TRBD2 covers 8 bases. Germline loops: CDR1 KGHSH, CDR2 LQKENI. J gave up 11 bases and V 5 bases, and 19 bases lay outside the gene matches. The CDR3 loop spans 16 amino acids. In DNA, the CDR3 is TGTGCCAGCTCAAAAACCCAGGGGAGCGGGGGCAATGAGCAGTACTTC. It translates to CASSKTQGSGGNEQYF.

The genes are TRBV20-1 and TRBJ2-3; D remains unclear. Germline V gene lookup returns CDR1 DFQATT and CDR2 SNEGSKA (reference sequence). The CDR3 has 13 residues. Deletions cut 0 bases from V and 3 bases from J, with 7 bases between. Here the CDR3 reads CSARDTDTDTQYF. Here the CDR3 DNA reads TGCAGTGCTAGAGATACGGATACAGATACGCAGTATTTT.

This chain uses TRBV27 with TRBJ1-5, with 8 bases aligning to TRBD1. The CDR3 has 15 amino acids. V lost 5 bases and J lost 3; bases outside the gene matches: 6. Germline loops: CDR1 MNHEY, CDR2 SMNVEV (reference sequence). Here the CDR3 reads CASSAGDRNNQPQHF. Written as DNA, the CDR3 is TGTGCCAGCAGTGCGGGGGACAGGAACAATCAGCCCCAGCATTTT.

Ten or more counts support this clonotype. The chain uses TRBV27 and TRBJ1-6; D gene unclear. The germline V and J ends were trimmed by 2 bases and 0 bases, with 11 bases remaining between them. Germline CDR1 and CDR2: MNHEY and SMNVEV (reference sequence). The CDR3 is 17 amino acids. The CDR3, as DNA: TGTGCCAGCAGTTTAATTCCACCCAGCTCCTATAATTCACCCCTCCACTTT. It is translated as CASSLIPPSSYNSPLHF.

This clonotype came up many times. The rearrangement uses TRBV20-1 and TRBJ2-7; possible D gene TRBD1, 5 bases. Germline V gene lookup returns CDR1 DFQATT and CDR2 SNEGSKA (reference sequence). V lost 6 bases and J 2 bases, leaving 14 bases between the germline ends. The CDR3 has 13 amino acids. The CDR3 nucleotides are TGCAGTGCCGTGGGGCCCCGCACCTACGAGCAGTACTTC. This gives the protein CSAVGPRTYEQYF.

CDR3 protein: CASSEADFSTDTQYF. The CDR3 DNA is TGTGCCAGCAGCGAGGCAGACTTTAGCACAGATACGCAGTATTTT. This rearrangement joins TRBV9 to TRBJ2-3, with no clear D. Trimming removed 3 bases from V and 0 bases from J, with 11 bases in between. The CDR3 covers 15 residues. Germline lookup yields CDR1 SGDLS and CDR2 YYNGEE.

This sequence joins TRBV7-2 and TRBJ2-5; D is perhaps TRBD1 (6 bases). V was clipped by 2 bases and J by 4 bases, with 8 bases between them. This CDR3 has 13 amino acids. CDR1 SGHTA and CDR2 FQGNSA come from the germline V gene. The chain's CDR3 is CASSLNRVETQYF. The CDR3 DNA follows: TGTGCCAGCAGCTTAAACAGGGTAGAGACCCAGTACTTC.

There are a few counts of this clonotype. The V call is TRBV15, the J call TRBJ1-3; 8 nucleotides line up with TRBD1. CDR3 length: 15 residues. V lost 2 bases to trimming and J lost 4 bases; unmatched junction nucleotides: 4. Per the germline V gene, CDR1 is LNHNV and CDR2 is YYDKDF (reference sequence). CDR3 DNA: TGTGCCACCAGCAGAAGCGACAGGGGAGGAAACACCATATATTTT. Protein product: CATSRSDRGGNTIYF.

About this clonotype: This may be a read error, as it is one base from a much larger clone. The chain joins TRBV5-6 to TRBJ1-1, with TRBD1 identical over 9 bases. Germline CDR1 reads SGHDT; CDR2 reads YYEEEE. The CDR3 length is 16 residues. Here the CDR3 reads CASSWGQGVMNTEACF. CDR3 bases: TGTGCCAGCAGCTGGGGACAGGGAGTCATGAACACTGAAGCTTGCTTT. The variable domain in full, completed from reference TRBV5-6 and TRBJ1-1, reads DAGVTQSPTHLIKTRGQQVTLRCSPKSGHDTVSWYQQALGQGPQFIFQYYEEEERQRGNFPDRFSGHQFPNYSSELNVNALLLGDSALYLCASSWGQGVMNTEACFGQGTRLTVV.

This clonotype showed up just a few times. The CDR3 region is CSASPRTDTEKLFF. CDR3 DNA sequence: TGCAGTGCTAGTCCCCGGACTGATACTGAAAAACTGTTTTTT. V and J are TRBV20-1 and TRBJ1-4; no reliable D call. Germline V CDR1 and CDR2: DFQATT, SNEGSKA (reference sequence). CDR3 length: 14 amino acids. V dropped 3 bases and J dropped 7 bases, with 15 bases sitting between them.

This clonotype was counted many times. J is TRBJ1-2 and V is TRBV10-3; D is uncertain. V shed 7 bases and J shed 0 bases, with 12 bases lying between them. This CDR3 has 14 residues. In germline, CDR1 is ENHRY, CDR2 SYGVKD. CDR3 nucleotides: TGTGCCATCACCCCAGGCACATCTAACTATGGCTACACCTTC. Residues: CAITPGTSNYGYTF.

This clonotype was observed many times. V usage is TRBV20-1 and J usage is TRBJ1-5; no firm D call. This CDR3 region has 12 residues. Per the germline V gene, CDR1 is DFQATT and CDR2 is SNEGSKA (reference sequence). Trimming took 2 bases from V and 6 from J, leaving 8 bases between them. The CDR3 loop reads CSARREPQPQHF. The DNA of the CDR3 is TGCAGTGCTAGAAGGGAACCTCAGCCCCAGCATTTT.

The rearrangement uses TRBV20-1 and TRBJ2-5; D possibly corresponds to TRBD1 (5 bases). Germline V gene data show CDR1 as DFQATT and CDR2 as SNEGSKA (reference sequence). The CDR3 covers 13 residues. This CDR3 reads CSAGPTEQETQYF. The CDR3 coding sequence is TGCAGCGCCGGGCCGACAGAACAAGAGACCCAGTACTTC.

About this clonotype: It may be a read error: a sequence one base away is much more abundant. The chain uses TRBV7-2 and TRBJ2-1, with D hard to call. The length of the CDR3 is 14 residues. Germline CDR1 and CDR2: SGHTA and FQGNSA. DNA of the CDR3: TGTGCCAGCAGCTTGTCAAGGGTGGGGAATGAGCATTTCTTC. Protein sequence: CASSLSRVGNEHFF.

This clonotype was observed many times. V usage is TRBV5-1 and J usage is TRBJ2-5, with D uncertain. CDR1 is SGHRS and CDR2 is YFSETQ in the germline V gene. V was cut by 0 bases and J by 0 bases, with 6 bases left in between. This CDR3 comprises 14 residues. The CDR3 nucleotides read TGCGCCAGCAGCTTGGGCCGTAACCAAGAGACCCAGTACTTC. Amino acid sequence: CASSLGRNQETQYF.

With regard to this clonotype: A much larger clone differs from this one at a single base, so this may be a read error. V is TRBV12-3 or TRBV12-4 and J is TRBJ2-3; TRBD1 might be the D (5 bases). The CDR3 is 15 residues long. The CDR3 reads CASSLQGMATDAQYF. The CDR3 region has the DNA TGTGCCAGCAGTTTACAGGGCATGGCCACAGATGCGCAGTATTTT.

This clonotype appeared many times. The J gene is TRBJ2-7, the V gene TRBV27; 7 bases map to TRBD2. Germline V lookup: CDR1 MNHEY, CDR2 SMNVEV (reference sequence). The V segment lost 6 bases and the J segment 0 bases; nucleotides outside the gene matches: 5. The CDR3 covers 14 residues. CDR3 coding DNA: TGTGCCAGCAGGTCTAGCGGAGCCTCCTACGAGCAGTACTTC. It is translated as CASRSSGASYEQYF.